These T cell receptor beta chains were read from a single sample in a study of T-cell memory formation after mild COVID-19. TCRdb itself ran the 5' RACE reads through MiXCR, one entry per CDR3 protein. The table records a few hundred thousand distinct CDR3 sequences, roughly 8.2% of them present only once. The sequenced sample was PBMCs or a T cell subset sorted from them (not recorded which). Every receptor here comes from a man in his late teens or twenties who had mild COVID-19 (a few samples of this study predate the infection). Cell type and time point are not known. Both conserved end residues are part of each CDR3. D genes are given only for firm matches. Some rows mark clone size as missing; the rest say once, few, many or name a class of expanded clone.

TRBV5-1,many,TRBJ2-3,TRBD2,CASSRASGVSTDTQYF,TGCGCCAGCAGCCGCGCTAGCGGAGTTTCTACAGATACGCAGTATTTT
TRBV5-6,NA,TRBJ1-5,NA,CASSRDRGTGTQHF,TGTGCCAGCAGCAGGGACCGGGGGACTGGCACCCAGCATTTT
TRBV5-1,many,TRBJ1-5,NA,CASSLDQNQPQHF,TGCGCCAGCAGCTTGGACCAAAATCAGCCCCAGCATTTT
TRBV7-2,few,TRBJ1-2,NA,CASSLFRDGYTF,TGTGCCAGCAGCTTATTCAGGGACGGCTACACCTTC
TRBV28,NA,TRBJ1-1,TRBD1,CASSSPGGAMNTEAFF,TGTGCCAGCAGTTCCCCAGGGGGCGCCATGAACACTGAAGCTTTCTTT
TRBV3-1,NA,TRBJ2-5,NA,CASSQEARGGEETQYF,TGTGCCAGCAGCCAAGAAGCCCGGGGAGGCGAGGAGACCCAGTACTTC
TRBV14,NA,TRBJ2-1,NA,CASSQTGRYNEQFF,TGTGCCAGCAGCCAAACGGGAAGATACAATGAGCAGTTCTTC
TRBV5-1,many,TRBJ1-1,NA,CASSGNTEAFF,TGCGCCTCATCCGGGAACACTGAAGCTTTCTTT
TRBV6-5,many,TRBJ2-1,NA,CASSSGGNEQFF,TGTGCCAGCAGTAGCGGCGGGAATGAGCAGTTCTTC
TRBV4-1,NA,TRBJ1-1,NA,CASSPTGWDTEAFF,TGCGCCAGCAGCCCGACGGGGTGGGACACTGAAGCTTTCTTT
TRBV7-2,many,TRBJ2-5,NA,CASSLAGTQETQYF,TGTGCCAGCAGCTTAGCTGGGACCCAAGAGACCCAGTACTTC
TRBV18,NA,TRBJ1-5,NA,CASSLISNQPQHF,TGTGCCAGCTCACTTATTAGCAATCAGCCCCAGCATTTT
TRBV5-1,many,TRBJ1-4,NA,CASSLQASNEKLFF,TGCGCCAGCAGCTTGCAGGCTTCTAATGAAAAACTGTTTTTT
TRBV5-5,many,TRBJ1-1,NA,CASSLRLLNTEAFF,TGTGCCAGCAGCTTGAGGCTCCTGAACACTGAAGCTTTCTTT
TRBV24-1,few,TRBJ1-1,TRBD1,CATSQGARTEAFF,TGTGCCACCAGCCAGGGGGCGCGGACTGAAGCTTTCTTT
TRBV7-9,many,TRBJ2-1,NA,CASSHRPDSSYNEQFF,TGTGCCAGCAGTCACAGACCGGACAGCTCCTACAATGAGCAGTTCTTC